A selection of T cell receptor beta chains follows, all from one sample in a study of shared clonotypes between healthy human individuals. TCRdb's table, derived via immunoSEQ multiplex PCR, lists solely in-frame clones and lacks some. The sample has a few million clones, roughly 92% seen once. The specimen was naive CD4+ T cells from PBMCs. These receptors all stem from a man younger than 35 in good health. Some clones in this sample may be carry-over from other donors' samples. CDR3s include the opening cysteine and the closing phenylalanine or tryptophan. D genes are given only for firm matches. Clone size, where shown, is once, few, many, or a class for clones that have expanded.

j_call clone_size v_call d_call cdr3_aa cdr3_nt
TRBJ2-1 NA TRBV7-7 NA CASSPVWGSSYNEQFF TGTGCCAGCAGCCCCGTTTGGGGGAGCTCCTACAATGAGCAGTTCTTC
TRBJ2-3 NA TRBV5-1 NA CASGKTGQGGADTQYF TGCGCCAGCGGCAAGACAGGGCAGGGAGGTGCAGATACGCAGTATTTT
TRBJ1-2 NA TRBV4-1 NA CASNSPPAGTNYGYTF TGCGCCAGCAACTCACCCCCGGCAGGTACAAACTATGGCTACACCTTC
TRBJ1-1 once TRBV7-2 NA CASSFTQNTEAFF TGTGCCAGCAGCTTCACACAGAACACTGAAGCTTTCTTT
TRBJ2-1 NA TRBV9 TRBD2 CASSRTSGTYNEQFF TGTGCCAGCAGCCGGACTAGCGGAACCTACAATGAGCAGTTCTTC
TRBJ1-4 NA TRBV27 NA CASSLGELSEKLFF TGTGCCAGCAGTTTAGGGGAATTAAGCGAAAAACTGTTTTTT
TRBJ2-3 NA TRBV10-3 NA CAILPGPAADTQYF TGTGCCATCCTCCCGGGGCCCGCGGCAGATACGCAGTATTTT
TRBJ2-2 NA TRBV29-1 NA CSVEGVRRTGELFF TGCAGCGTTGAAGGGGTCCGTCGCACCGGGGAGCTGTTTTTT
TRBJ2-7 NA TRBV19 TRBD1 CASRDSANEQYF TGTGCCAGCCGGGACAGTGCCAACGAGCAGTACTTC
TRBJ2-1 NA TRBV7-2 NA CASSLTSLSEQFF TGTGCCAGCAGCCTGACTAGTTTATCCGAGCAGTTCTTC
TRBJ2-3 once TRBV28 NA CASSTQLTTTDTQYF TGTGCCAGCAGTACGCAACTGACTACCACAGATACGCAGTATTTT
TRBJ1-1 NA TRBV27 NA CASIRQFEAFF TGTGCCAGCATAAGACAGTTCGAAGCTTTCTTT
TRBJ2-5 NA TRBV7-9 NA CASSLVSFVRETQYF TGTGCCAGCAGCTTAGTCTCCTTCGTCCGGGAGACCCAGTACTTC
TRBJ1-4 NA TRBV5-1 NA CASSLGAEANEKLFF TGCGCCAGCAGCTTGGGGGCCGAGGCTAATGAAAAACTGTTTTTT
TRBJ2-7 NA TRBV9 NA CASSVARGSHEQYF TGTGCCAGCAGCGTAGCTCGGGGATCCCACGAGCAGTACTTC
TRBJ1-1 NA TRBV5-1 NA CASSGAPGRVNTEAFF TGCGCCAGCAGCGGGGCCCCTGGCAGGGTAAACACTGAAGCTTTCTTT
TRBJ2-3 NA TRBV27 TRBD2 CASTLLFSPDRPGGGTQYF TGTGCCAGCACCCTTCTTTTTTCTCCAGATCGGCCGGGAGGTGGTACGCAGTATTTT
TRBJ2-5 NA TRBV7-2 NA CASSPHGGGETQYF TGTGCCAGCAGCCCCCACGGGGGCGGGGAGACCCAGTACTTC
TRBJ2-1 NA TRBV7-8 NA CASGGAVSYNEQFF TGTGCCAGCGGTGGGGCGGTTTCCTACAATGAGCAGTTCTTC
TRBJ2-7 NA TRBV6-5 TRBD1 CASRSGTGETREYF TGTGCCAGCAGATCCGGGACAGGGGAAACTCGGGAGTACTTC
TRBJ2-2 NA TRBV29-1 TRBD2 CSAAGTSGFRGAGELFF TGCAGCGCTGCCGGGACTAGCGGGTTCCGTGGGGCCGGGGAGCTGTTTTTT
TRBJ1-2 NA TRBV5-1 TRBD1 CASSSQGARGYTF TGCGCCAGCAGCTCACAGGGGGCTCGGGGCTACACCTTC
TRBJ1-4 NA TRBV4-1 NA CASSQIHGYATNEKLFF TGCGCCAGCAGCCAAATACACGGCTATGCAACTAATGAAAAACTGTTTTTT
TRBJ2-5 NA TRBV5-1 TRBD1 CASSLGGGGEETQYF TGCGCCAGCAGCTTGGGAGGGGGCGGCGAGGAGACCCAGTACTTC
TRBJ2-1 once TRBV11-1 TRBD2 CASNPRGGGGTYNEQFF TGTGCCAGCAACCCAAGAGGCGGCGGGGGGACCTACAATGAGCAGTTCTTC
TRBJ2-7 NA TRBV5-1 NA CASSLTGPSYEQYF TGCGCCAGCAGCTTGACAGGACCCTCCTACGAGCAGTACTTC
TRBJ2-1 NA TRBV11-2 TRBD2 CASRLLAGESNEQFF TGTGCCAGCAGGCTCCTAGCGGGAGAATCAAATGAGCAGTTCTTC
TRBJ2-4 NA TRBV9 NA CASSDGPSLAKNIQYF TGTGCCAGCAGCGATGGACCTAGCTTAGCCAAAAACATTCAGTACTTC
TRBJ2-2 NA TRBV28 NA CASSLVQDTGELFF TGTGCCAGCAGTTTAGTACAGGACACCGGGGAGCTGTTTTTT
TRBJ1-2 NA TRBV4-1 TRBD1 CASRSTGLNGYTF TGCGCCAGCAGATCGACAGGGTTGAACGGCTACACCTTC
TRBJ2-5 NA TRBV29-1 NA CSAQGTFWEETQYF TGCAGCGCTCAAGGGACTTTTTGGGAAGAGACCCAGTACTTC
TRBJ1-2 NA TRBV19 TRBD1 CASSISGQGRFYGYTF TGTGCCAGTAGTATATCTGGACAGGGGCGCTTTTATGGCTACACCTTC
TRBJ1-2 NA TRBV7-2 NA CASSLGPANYGYTF TGTGCCAGCAGCTTAGGTCCAGCGAACTATGGCTACACCTTC
TRBJ1-1 NA TRBV29-1 NA CSASTMNTEAFF TGCAGCGCTTCAACGATGAACACTGAAGCTTTCTTT
TRBJ1-1 NA TRBV4-1 NA CASSQVLTSAPEAFF TGCGCCAGCAGCCAAGTTTTGACGTCAGCTCCTGAAGCTTTCTTT
TRBJ2-5 NA TRBV14 NA CASSHHKKTQYF TGTGCCAGCAGCCATCACAAGAAGACCCAGTACTTC
TRBJ2-2 few TRBV5-8 TRBD1 CASSIGTGIGTGELFF TGTGCCAGCAGCATCGGGACAGGGATAGGCACCGGGGAGCTGTTTTTT
TRBJ2-2 NA TRBV11-2 TRBD1 CASSPRTGENTGELFF TGTGCCAGCAGCCCGCGGACAGGAGAGAACACCGGGGAGCTGTTTTTT
TRBJ2-5 NA TRBV5-4 NA CASSLGGGIGQETQYF TGTGCCAGCAGCTTGGGAGGGGGTATCGGCCAAGAGACCCAGTACTTC
TRBJ1-2 NA TRBV6-5 TRBD1 CASSYRDRVYGYTF TGTGCCAGCAGTTACCGGGACAGGGTGTATGGCTACACCTTC
TRBJ2-6 NA TRBV6-5 NA CASSSPGANVLTF TGTGCCAGCAGTTCTCCAGGGGCCAACGTCCTGACTTTC